There are a few counts of the clone carrying this T cell receptor beta chain. Its antigen is still unknown. One entry per CDR3 protein results from TCRdb running MiXCR on the RACE reads. The sample lists 55,000 to 75,000 distinct CDR3 sequences; roughly an eighth were seen once. This sample stems from a study of human T cells and chemical hapten exposure. The CDR3 is made up of 14 amino acids. V was clipped by 2 bases and J by 3 bases, with 9 bases between them. Germline assignment: CDR1 KGHDR and CDR2 SFDVKD. Regarding time point: patch test 3, about 24 weeks after DPC sensitization. The treatment is: therapeutic diphenylcyclopropenone sensitization with weekly scalp DPC. Whole-study findings and limits: No shift was seen in TCRs above 1 in 1000 frequency with DPC sensitization.

This TCR was sampled from a man aged 30 to 39 with alopecia areata. Some clones in this sample may be carry-over from other donors' samples. Here the sequenced sample was whole blood, taken in connection with sensitization to the hapten diphenylcyclopropenone (DPC). This chain joins TRBV24-1 and TRBJ1-2; D is uncertain. CDR3 nucleotide sequence: TGTGCCACCAGTGATTGGCAGGCCGACTATGGCTACACCTTC. It is translated as CATSDWQADYGYTF.